The source of this T cell receptor beta chain is a study of blood T cell repertoires in COVID-19. Study-wide context: Acute-phase and convalescent COVID-19 samples originated in the United States, Italy and Spain. The analysed material was cDNA or gDNA that came from T cells, B-cell-depleted T cells, or PBMCs.

V was pared by 6 bases and J by 7 bases, with 21 bases between. The CDR3 spans 15 residues. Germline V gene data show CDR1 as MNHEY and CDR2 as SVGAGI. Assay: immunoSEQ multiplex PCR; the TCRdb copy retains only in-frame clones and omits some. There are approximately 190,000 clones in the sample; over 80% occur only once, and around 6.1% lies in the top ten. The sequencing sample was made of peripheral blood. V and J are TRBV6-5 and TRBJ1-2; D may be TRBD1 (6 bases). This receptor was taken from a middle-aged woman with acute or convalescent COVID-19. This CDR3 reads CASRTQKTGWSGYTF. The CDR3 DNA reads as TGTGCCAGCAGGACCCAGAAAACAGGGTGGAGTGGCTACACCTTC.